These 22 T cell receptor beta chains originate from one sample sequenced in a study of human T cells and chemical hapten exposure. Time point in this sample: healthy volunteer bleed at 2 weeks. From whole blood left unfractionated, total RNA was extracted. TCRdb independently ran MiXCR on the RACE reads; one entry per CDR3 protein. The sample contains 25,000 to 35,000 distinct CDR3 sequences, around 7.4% of which appear only once. Sequencing was performed on whole blood. The receptors were gathered from a human donor in good health. Some clones in this sample may be carry-over from other donors' samples.

The rearrangement uses TRBV7-2 and TRBJ1-3; unclear D gene. Germline CDR1 reads SGHTA; CDR2 reads FQGNSA. The CDR3 runs 14 residues. The V gene lost 5 bases and the J gene lost 0 bases, with 8 bases spanning the gap. Written as DNA, the CDR3 is TGTGCCAGCAGCGATCCCAGCTCTGGAAACACCATATATTTT. Its protein product is CASSDPSSGNTIYF.

This chain connects TRBV29-1 to TRBJ2-5; 7 bases agree with TRBD2. The CDR3 totals 14 residues. CDR1 SQVTM and CDR2 ANQGSEA come from the germline V gene. Trimming at V came to 3 bases and at J to 3 bases, leaving 7 bases not matched to a gene. The CDR3 region is CSVESGATKETQYF. DNA for the CDR3: TGCAGCGTTGAGAGCGGGGCAACCAAAGAGACCCAGTACTTC.

This clonotype was seen once. The V gene is TRBV6-2 or TRBV6-3, the J gene TRBJ2-5; 12 bases are shared with TRBD2. The CDR3 sequence is 18 residues long. The germline CDR1 and CDR2 sequences are MNHEY and SVGEGT. J gave up 2 bases and V 5 bases, and 12 bases lay outside the gene matches. Written as DNA, the CDR3 is TGTGCCAGCAGTCCGCTTCGACTAGCGGGGGTCCGACAAGAGACCCAGTACTTC. Translated, it gives CASSPLRLAGVRQETQYF.

The CDR3 bases are TGCGCCAGCAGCGTGACTAGCGGGGGGACCGGGGAGCTGTTTTTT. Protein: CASSVTSGGTGELFF. V is TRBV5-1 and J is TRBJ2-2; 13 bases map to TRBD2. The germline V gene has CDR1 SGHRS and CDR2 YFSETQ. The CDR3 runs to 15 residues. Germline trimming cut 4 bases from V and 5 bases from J; bases unmatched to any gene: 2.

This clonotype has a count of ten or more. The CDR3 DNA follows: TGTGCCAGCAGCGTAGGTTATGAGCAGTTCTTC. Translated, it gives CASSVGYEQFF. The chain has TRBV9 and TRBJ2-1; the D is unclear. V gave up 0 bases and J gave up 8 bases, with 3 bases separating them. Germline V lookup: CDR1 SGDLS, CDR2 YYNGEE. CDR3 size: 11 residues.

This clonotype was seen at least ten times. In DNA, the CDR3 is TGTGCCAGCAGTTTAGATTTGAATGAGCAGTTCTTC. Its translation: CASSLDLNEQFF. This chain uses TRBV12-3 or TRBV12-4 with TRBJ2-1; no definite D call. Trimming took 1 base from V and 7 from J, leaving 5 bases between them. CDR3 length equals 12 residues.

This clonotype was recorded many times. The chain couples TRBV12-3 or TRBV12-4 to TRBJ2-5; TRBD2 matches at 16 bases. Trimming at V came to 5 bases and at J to 5 bases, leaving 5 bases not matched to a gene. The CDR3 sequence is 16 residues long. The DNA for the CDR3 is TGTGCCAGCAGTCCGGGACTAGCGGGAGGGGAGGAGACCCAGTACTTC. Its translation: CASSPGLAGGEETQYF.

Many counts were recorded for this clonotype. CDR3 sequence (DNA): TGTGCCAGCAGCTATGGGAGCACAGATACGCAGTATTTT. Its translation is CASSYGSTDTQYF. V gene TRBV6-4 combines with J gene TRBJ2-3, with D unclear. The germline V gene has CDR1 MRHNA and CDR2 SNTAGT. The V end was cut by 6 bases, the J end by 0 bases, with 7 bases between. The CDR3 has 13 amino acids.

This clonotype was found a few times. The gene calls are TRBV6-2 or TRBV6-3 and TRBJ2-7; TRBD1 agrees at 10 bases. The CDR3 length is 15 residues. V gave up 4 bases and J gave up 2 bases; unmatched junction bases: 5. Germline V gene sequence: CDR1 MNHEY, CDR2 SVGEGT. CDR3 sequence (DNA): TGTGCCAGCAGTTTGCCGGGACAGGGGACCTACGAGCAGTACTTC. Residues: CASSLPGQGTYEQYF.

The V call is TRBV7-9, the J call TRBJ2-5; 9 bases fit TRBD1. Germline V gene sequence: CDR1 SEHNR, CDR2 FQNEAQ (reference sequence). The CDR3 sequence is 16 residues long. V gave up 5 bases and J gave up 10 bases; unmatched junction bases: 17. This CDR3 reads CASSMPGQGLLSDQYF. For the CDR3, the DNA is TGTGCCAGCAGCATGCCGGGACAGGGTTTGCTTTCGGACCAGTACTTC.

In its sample, this clonotype was seen once. Being one base from a much bigger clone, this may be a read error. This chain links TRBV15 with TRBJ2-2; 12 bases agree with TRBD2. V was clipped by 7 bases and J by 5 bases; unmatched bases: 8. CDR1 LNHNV and CDR2 YYDKDF come from the germline V gene (reference sequence). The CDR3 covers 16 residues. CDR3 sequence: CATNSRTSGRTGELFF. The CDR3 DNA follows: TGTGCCACCAACAGCCGTACTAGCGGGAGGACCGGGGAGCTGTTTTTT.

This clonotype was observed many times. The chain recombines TRBV12-3 or TRBV12-4 with TRBJ1-5; weak D call: TRBD1 (5 bases). The CDR3 sequence is 14 residues long. V was trimmed by 6 bases and J by 11 bases, leaving 20 bases between them. CDR3 sequence reads: CASSTQGTHGAQHF. The DNA of the CDR3 is TGTGCCAGCAGCACTCAGGGCACCCATGGAGCCCAGCATTTT.

This clonotype was found a few times. This chain links TRBV6-5 with TRBJ1-5; TRBD1 aligns across 10 bases. CDR1 is MNHEY, CDR2 SVGAGI, per germline. The CDR3 is 21 amino acids. V shed 2 bases, J shed 0 bases, and the junction held 16 bases outside the gene matches. The CDR3 coding sequence is TGTGCCAGCAGTTACCCCTTACTGGACAGGGGGAACCAACTTAGCAATCAGCCCCAGCATTTT. Its translation: CASSYPLLDRGNQLSNQPQHF.

V and J are TRBV6-5 and TRBJ2-3; D is perhaps TRBD1 or TRBD2 (6 bases each). Per the germline V gene, CDR1 is MNHEY and CDR2 is SVGAGI. The CDR3 covers 15 residues. Trimming took 4 bases from V and 0 from J, leaving 11 bases between them. In DNA, the CDR3 is TGTGCCAGCAGTTTAGGGGGGACTAGCACAGATACGCAGTATTTT. Protein sequence: CASSLGGTSTDTQYF.

Ten or more counts support this clonotype. This chain links TRBV9 with TRBJ1-1; possible D gene TRBD1, 5 bases. V lost 4 bases to trimming and J lost 0 bases, with 7 bases between them. CDR1 is SGDLS, CDR2 YYNGEE, per germline. The CDR3 is 13 amino acids. The CDR3 region is CASSQTVNTEAFF. In nucleotides, the CDR3 is TGTGCCAGCAGCCAGACAGTGAACACTGAAGCTTTCTTT.

This clonotype was picked up a small number of times. V gene TRBV27 combines with J gene TRBJ2-7; D assignment may be TRBD1 or TRBD2 (5 bases each). The CDR3 is 13 amino acids. The V end lost 5 bases, the J end lost 5 bases, and 13 bases lay between the germline ends. Germline CDR1 reads MNHEY; CDR2 reads SMNVEV (reference sequence). CDR3 in amino acids: CASSRTGDHEQYF. CDR3 DNA sequence: TGTGCCAGCAGTAGGACCGGGGACCACGAGCAGTACTTC.

This clonotype has ten or more counts. The chain uses TRBV15 and TRBJ2-1, with unresolved D. CDR1 LNHNV and CDR2 YYDKDF come from the germline V gene (reference sequence). Trimming removed 3 bases from V and 7 bases from J, with 7 bases in between. CDR3 length: 12 amino acids. CDR3 nucleotide sequence: TGTGCCACCAGCAGTCTATGGAATGAGCAGTTCTTC. It codes for CATSSLWNEQFF.

Many counts were recorded for this clonotype. The chain is built from TRBV6-5 and TRBJ1-1; 8 nucleotides agree with TRBD1. This CDR3 has 14 residues. From germline, CDR1 is MNHEY and CDR2 SVGAGI. V shed 1 base and J 8 bases; nucleotides not matched to a gene: 6. The DNA of the CDR3 is TGTGCCAGCAGTTACTATAACCGGGACAGGGAAGCTTTCTTT. Encoded protein: CASSYYNRDREAFF.

The J gene is TRBJ2-3, the V gene TRBV21-1. TRBV21-1 is given as a pseudogene. The CDR3 is 14 amino acids. This chain's CDR3 is CASSKARGTDTQYF. The CDR3 DNA reads TGTGCCAGCAGCAAAGCGCGGGGCACAGATACGCAGTATTTT.

This clonotype has a handful of counts. The J gene is TRBJ2-5, the V gene TRBV28, with a weak D call TRBD1 (5 bases). Trimming removed 4 bases at V and 4 bases at J, with 13 bases between. The CDR3 spans 14 residues. The germline CDR1 and CDR2 sequences are MDHEN and SYDVKM. CDR3 DNA: TGTGCCAGCAGTTCGGCAGGGCCCGGAGAGACCCAGTACTTC. Residues: CASSSAGPGETQYF.

There are many counts of this clonotype. The chain combines TRBV20-1 with TRBJ2-3; D perhaps matches TRBD1 (5 bases). V shed 1 base and J shed 0 bases, with 8 bases lying between them. The CDR3 extends over 14 amino acids. The germline V gene has CDR1 DFQATT and CDR2 SNEGSKA (reference sequence). The CDR3 protein is CSARVSGSTDTQYF. In nucleotides, the CDR3 is TGCAGTGCTAGAGTCTCAGGGAGCACAGATACGCAGTATTTT.

To note about this clonotype: A much larger clone differs by one base, so this may be a read error. The V call is TRBV21-1, the J call TRBJ1-5. TRBV21-1 is deemed a pseudogene. This CDR3 has 16 amino acids. This chain's CDR3 is CASSKGRTDSNQLQHF. Written as DNA, the CDR3 is TGTGCCAGCAGCAAAGGGCGGACGGATAGCAATCAGCTCCAGCATTTT.